The clone carrying this TCR beta chain showed up many times. Germline V lookup: CDR1 SEHNR, CDR2 FQNEAQ (reference sequence). The length of the CDR3 is 12 residues. The V gene end was trimmed by 4 bases and the J gene end by 3 bases; junction bases not matched to a gene: 0. This specimen comes from a study of T cells in Graves' hyperthyroidism and ophthalmopathy. Amplification of TCR beta CDR3 regions was performed using RNA transcripts as template. RT-PCR in the first round (using the HTBI primer set) targeted the TCR CDR3. A single record per CDR3 protein comes from TCRdb applying MiXCR to the multiplex PCR reads. The table shows around 190,000 distinct CDR3 sequences, with about 17% occurring only once.

The chain is built from TRBV7-9 and TRBJ2-7; 7 positions agree with TRBD1. The receptor comes from a woman in her forties or fifties with Graves' hyperthyroidism. Sequencing used blood. Written as DNA, the CDR3 is TGTGCCAGCAGCTGGGACAGCTACGAGCAGTACTTC. This encodes CASSWDSYEQYF.